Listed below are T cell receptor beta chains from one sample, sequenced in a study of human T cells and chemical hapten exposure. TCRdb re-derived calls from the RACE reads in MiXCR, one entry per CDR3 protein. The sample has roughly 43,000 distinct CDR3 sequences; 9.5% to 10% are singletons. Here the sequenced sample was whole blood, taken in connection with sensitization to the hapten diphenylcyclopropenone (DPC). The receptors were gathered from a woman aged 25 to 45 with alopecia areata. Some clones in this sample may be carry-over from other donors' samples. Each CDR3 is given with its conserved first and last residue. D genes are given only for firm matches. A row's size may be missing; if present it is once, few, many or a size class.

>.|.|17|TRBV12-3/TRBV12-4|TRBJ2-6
CASSFGVFNSGANVLTF
TGTGCCAGCAGTTTCGGGGTCTTCAACTCTGGGGCCAACGTCCTGACTTTC
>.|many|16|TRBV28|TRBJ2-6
CASSLDSSSGANVLTF
TGTGCCAGCAGTTTGGACAGTTCCTCTGGGGCCAACGTCCTGACTTTC
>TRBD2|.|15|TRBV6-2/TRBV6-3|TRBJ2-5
CASSGLAAYQETQYF
TGTGCCAGCAGCGGACTAGCTGCGTACCAAGAGACCCAGTACTTC
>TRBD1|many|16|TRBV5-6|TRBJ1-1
CASSSQGRRPSTEAFF
TGTGCCAGCAGCTCACAGGGGCGCCGACCGAGCACTGAAGCTTTCTTT
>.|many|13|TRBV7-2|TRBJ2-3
CASSFDRTDTQYF
TGTGCCAGCAGCTTCGATCGCACAGATACGCAGTATTTT
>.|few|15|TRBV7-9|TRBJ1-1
CASSLVDAGNTEAFF
TGTGCCAGCAGCTTAGTGGATGCGGGGAACACTGAAGCTTTCTTT
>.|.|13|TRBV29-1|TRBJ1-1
CSVEEGENTEAFF
TGCAGCGTTGAAGAAGGCGAGAACACTGAAGCTTTCTTT
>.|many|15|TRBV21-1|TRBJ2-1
CASRASGSSYNEQFF
TGTGCCAGCAGGGCTAGCGGGTCTTCCTACAATGAGCAGTTCTTC
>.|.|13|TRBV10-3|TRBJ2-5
CASKDATQETQYF
TGTGCCAGTAAGGACGCTACCCAAGAGACCCAGTACTTC
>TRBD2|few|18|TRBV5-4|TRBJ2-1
CASSPGTSGGVTYNEQFF
TGTGCCAGCAGCCCCGGGACTAGCGGGGGGGTCACCTACAATGAGCAGTTCTTC
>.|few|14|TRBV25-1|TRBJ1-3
CASSEPGSGNTIYF
TGTGCCAGCAGTGAGCCAGGGTCTGGAAACACCATATATTTT
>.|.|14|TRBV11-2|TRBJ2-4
CASSPYDRRNIQYF
TGTGCCAGCAGCCCGTATGACAGGCGGAACATTCAGTACTTC
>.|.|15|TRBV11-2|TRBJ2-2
CASSLRQGSTGELFF
TGTGCCAGCAGCCTACGGCAGGGGAGCACCGGGGAGCTGTTTTTT
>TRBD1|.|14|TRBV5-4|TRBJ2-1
CASSGRQGAEEQFF
TGTGCCAGCAGCGGGCGACAGGGGGCGGAGGAGCAGTTCTTC
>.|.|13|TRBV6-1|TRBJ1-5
CASTAGRFQPQHF
TGTGCCAGCACGGCAGGCCGTTTTCAGCCCCAGCATTTT
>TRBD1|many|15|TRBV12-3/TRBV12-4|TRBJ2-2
CASSPDRGRFGELFF
TGTGCCAGCAGTCCCGACAGGGGAAGGTTCGGGGAGCTGTTTTTT
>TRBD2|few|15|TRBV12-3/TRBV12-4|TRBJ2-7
CASSPGLAGGHEQYF
TGTGCCAGCAGCCCCGGACTAGCGGGGGGGCACGAGCAGTACTTC
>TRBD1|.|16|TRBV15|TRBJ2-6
CATSGGTGAGANVLTF
TGTGCCACCAGCGGGGGGACAGGGGCTGGGGCCAACGTCCTGACTTTC
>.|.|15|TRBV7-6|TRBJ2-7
CASSPLGRARDEQYF
TGTGCCAGCAGCCCCCTGGGCCGGGCTAGGGACGAGCAGTACTTC
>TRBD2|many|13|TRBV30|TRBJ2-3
CAWSRGGSDTQYF
TGTGCCTGGAGTCGGGGGGGATCAGATACGCAGTATTTT
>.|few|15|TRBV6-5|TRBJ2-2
CASSYRSLNTGELFF
TGTGCCAGCAGTTACCGGTCCTTGAACACCGGGGAGCTGTTTTTT
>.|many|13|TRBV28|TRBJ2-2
CASSSAGTGVLFF
TGTGCCAGCAGTTCCGCGGGGACCGGGGTGCTGTTTTTT
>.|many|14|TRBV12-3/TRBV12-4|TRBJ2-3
CASSFAENTDTQYF
TGTGCCAGCAGTTTTGCGGAAAACACAGATACGCAGTATTTT
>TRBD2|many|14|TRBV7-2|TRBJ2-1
CASSFGLAVDEQFF
TGTGCCAGCAGCTTCGGACTAGCGGTCGATGAGCAGTTCTTC
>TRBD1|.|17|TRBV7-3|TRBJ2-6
CASALGQARSGANVLTF
TGTGCCAGCGCCCTGGGACAGGCCCGATCTGGGGCCAACGTCCTGACTTTC
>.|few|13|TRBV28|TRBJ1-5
CASIGSISQPQHF
TGTGCCAGCATTGGTAGTATATCCCAGCCCCAGCATTTT
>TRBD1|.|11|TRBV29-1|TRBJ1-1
CSVRTGDLAFF
TGCAGCGTTCGCACAGGGGACTTAGCTTTCTTT
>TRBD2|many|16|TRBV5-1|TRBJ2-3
CASSLTSGVSTDTQYF
TGCGCCAGCAGCTTGACTAGCGGGGTGAGCACAGATACGCAGTATTTT
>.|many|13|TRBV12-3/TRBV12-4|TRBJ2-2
CASRVQHTGELFF
TGTGCCAGCAGGGTACAGCACACCGGGGAGCTGTTTTTT
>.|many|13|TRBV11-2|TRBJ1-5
CASSLDRGQPQHF
TGTGCCAGCAGCTTAGATCGCGGTCAGCCCCAGCATTTT
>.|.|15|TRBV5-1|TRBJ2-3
CASSPDGRQFDTQYF
TGCGCCAGCAGCCCGGACGGCAGACAGTTTGATACGCAGTATTTT
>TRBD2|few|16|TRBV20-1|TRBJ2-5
CSATLSRGVFRETQYF
TGCAGTGCTACTTTATCGCGGGGGGTGTTTCGGGAGACCCAGTACTTC
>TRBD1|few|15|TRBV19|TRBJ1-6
CASSMVQGANSPLHF
TGTGCCAGTAGTATGGTTCAGGGGGCGAATTCACCCCTCCACTTT
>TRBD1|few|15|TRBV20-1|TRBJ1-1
CSAEDRVEMNTEAFF
TGCAGTGCTGAGGACAGGGTTGAAATGAACACTGAAGCTTTCTTT
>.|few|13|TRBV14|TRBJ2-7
CASSQYGSPEQYF
TGTGCCAGCAGCCAATACGGGAGTCCCGAGCAGTACTTC
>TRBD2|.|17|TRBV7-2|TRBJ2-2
CASSLMGTSGGTGELFF
TGTGCCAGCAGCTTAATGGGGACTAGCGGTGGCACCGGGGAGCTGTTTTTT
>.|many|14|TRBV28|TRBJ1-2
CASGRGQNNYGYTF
TGTGCCAGCGGACGTGGACAGAACAACTATGGCTACACCTTC
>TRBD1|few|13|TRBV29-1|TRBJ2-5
CSVHKGTAETQYF
TGCAGCGTACACAAAGGGACAGCCGAGACCCAGTACTTC
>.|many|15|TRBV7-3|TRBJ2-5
CASSLTGEYQETQYF
TGTGCCAGCAGCTTAACGGGCGAGTACCAAGAGACCCAGTACTTC
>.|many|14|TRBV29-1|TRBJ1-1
CSVDLRGLGDEAFF
TGCAGCGTTGACCTTAGGGGGTTGGGGGATGAAGCTTTCTTT